This T cell receptor (beta chain) originates from a study of cytomegalovirus exposure and HLA in healthy donors. Overall study context: Among the 400 or so donors who were genotyped, about 84% fell in the genetic ancestry cluster that is associated with self-reported Caucasian donors. The study's findings and limits: Presence/absence analysis assumed near-uniform sequencing depth across donors.

Per germline, CDR1 MNHEY and CDR2 SMNVEV (reference sequence). This CDR3 is 14 amino acids long. Germline trimming cut 6 bases from V and 4 bases from J; bases unmatched to any gene: 6. A note on this clone: Antigen: not known.

The PCR was carried out with 60 Vbeta primers and 13 Jbeta primers. The table came from immunoSEQ multiplex PCR; TCRdb's copy has only in-frame clones and leaves some out. The sample contains over 150,000 clones, roughly 77% of which appear only once. This chain uses TRBV27 with TRBJ2-1; 7 bases line up with TRBD2. Sequencing used PBMCs. This TCR came from a woman aged 50 to 60 in good health and CMV-seropositive. Written as DNA, the CDR3 is TGTGCCAGCAGAGACCCGGGGGGTTACAATGAGCAGTTCTTC. This sequence encodes CASRDPGGYNEQFF.